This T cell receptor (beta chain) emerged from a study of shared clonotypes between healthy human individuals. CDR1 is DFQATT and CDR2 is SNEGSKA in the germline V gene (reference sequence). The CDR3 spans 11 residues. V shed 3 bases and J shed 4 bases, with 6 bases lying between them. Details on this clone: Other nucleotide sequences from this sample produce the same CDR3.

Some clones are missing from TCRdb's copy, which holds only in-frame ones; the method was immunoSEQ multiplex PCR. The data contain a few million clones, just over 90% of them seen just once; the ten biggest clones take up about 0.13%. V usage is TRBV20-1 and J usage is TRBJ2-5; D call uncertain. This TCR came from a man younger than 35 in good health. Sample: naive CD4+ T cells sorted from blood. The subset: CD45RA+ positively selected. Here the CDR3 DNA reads TGCAGTGCTAGGGTTGGAGAGACCCAGTACTTC. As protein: CSARVGETQYF.